The 30 T cell receptor beta chains listed next were all sequenced from one sample in a study of cytomegalovirus exposure and HLA in healthy donors. The PCR used 60 Vbeta and 13 Jbeta primers. The protocol was immunoSEQ multiplex PCR, while the TCRdb copy is restricted to in-frame clones and leaves out a portion. The sample holds under 150,000 clones, over 70% seen once. The specimen was PBMCs. All receptors derive from a woman aged 50 to 60 in good health and CMV-seropositive.

The gene calls are TRBV27 and TRBJ2-7; a weak D match, TRBD2 (7 bases). The CDR3 has 18 amino acids. Trimming removed 5 bases at V and 0 bases at J, with 23 bases between. Germline V gives CDR1 MNHEY, CDR2 SMNVEV (reference sequence). The CDR3 DNA follows: TGTGCCAGCAGTACCCTGGGGGCTAGCGGACTGAGCTCCTACGAGCAGTACTTC. Translated, it gives CASSTLGASGLSSYEQYF.

V usage is TRBV4-2 and J usage is TRBJ2-7, with 8 bases lining up with TRBD2. The CDR3 length is 15 residues. Trimming cost V 0 bases and J 2 bases; bases outside gene matches: 3. Germline loops: CDR1 LGHNA, CDR2 YNFKEQ. The CDR3 spells CASSQDREGPYEQYF. CDR3 sequence (DNA): TGTGCCAGCAGCCAAGACCGGGAGGGACCCTACGAGCAGTACTTC.

This sequence joins TRBV5-1 and TRBJ2-3, with a weak D call TRBD2 (6 bases). The V and J ends lost 2 bases and 2 bases respectively, with 12 bases between them. In germline, CDR1 is SGHRS, CDR2 YFSETQ. This CDR3 is built from 15 residues. The CDR3 region has the DNA TGCGCCAGCAGCTTACCCGGCGGGGCCACAGATACGCAGTATTTT. Amino acid sequence: CASSLPGGATDTQYF.

This sequence joins TRBV5-1 and TRBJ2-1, with TRBD2 matching 8 bases. The CDR3 length is 16 residues. In germline, CDR1 is SGHRS, CDR2 YFSETQ. The V gene end was trimmed by 0 bases and the J gene end by 3 bases; junction bases not matched to a gene: 5. CDR3 region: CASSLASGSFYNEQFF. CDR3 sequence (DNA): TGCGCCAGCAGCTTGGCCAGCGGGAGTTTCTACAATGAGCAGTTCTTC.

The V and J genes are TRBV7-2 and TRBJ1-1; the match to TRBD1 covers 7 bases. V was clipped by 6 bases and J by 11 bases; unmatched bases: 15. Germline V gives CDR1 SGHTA, CDR2 FQGNSA. This CDR3 has 14 amino acids. The CDR3 here is CASRRRTGLEGAFF. The DNA for the CDR3 is TGTGCCAGCAGACGAAGGACAGGCCTTGAAGGGGCTTTCTTT.

The chain uses TRBV15 and TRBJ2-1; D might be TRBD2 (6 bases). Trimming cost V 3 bases and J 5 bases, with 20 bases left between them. CDR3 length: 17 residues. Germline V CDR1 and CDR2: LNHNV, YYDKDF (reference sequence). This CDR3 is CATSSHVGRGTDNEQFF. CDR3 coding DNA: TGTGCCACCAGCAGTCATGTCGGCCGGGGGACCGACAATGAGCAGTTCTTC.

J is TRBJ2-7 and V is TRBV4-2; TRBD1 might be the D (5 bases). Germline CDR1 and CDR2: LGHNA and YNFKEQ. CDR3 length: 15 residues. Between the trimmed V and J ends, which lost 3 bases and 3 bases, there was a span of 15 bases. Here the CDR3 DNA reads TGTGCCAGCAGCCAGATGAGGACACCAAACTACGAGCAGTACTTC. Translating gives CASSQMRTPNYEQYF.

This chain's CDR3 is CSGRGILYEQYF. DNA of the CDR3: TGCAGCGGTCGGGGGATCCTCTACGAGCAGTACTTC. This rearrangement joins TRBV29-1 to TRBJ2-7, with D perhaps TRBD2 (6 bases). V was cut by 7 bases and J by 3 bases, with 13 bases left in between. This CDR3 has 12 residues. The V gene's germline CDR1 is SQVTM and CDR2 ANQGSEA.

V gene TRBV13 combines with J gene TRBJ2-5; the D gene is possibly TRBD2 (5 bases). CDR3 length: 14 residues. Germline lookup yields CDR1 PRHDT and CDR2 FYEKMQ (reference sequence). Trimming took 2 bases from V and 5 from J, leaving 12 bases between them. This CDR3 reads CASSLIGRVETQYF. The CDR3 DNA reads TGTGCCAGCAGCTTAATAGGGCGGGTGGAGACCCAGTACTTC. The whole variable domain, filled in from reference TRBV13 and TRBJ2-5, reads AAGVIQSPRHLIKEKRETATLKCYPIPRHDTVYWYQQGPGQDPQFLISFYEKMQSDKGSIPDRFSAQQFSDYHSELNMSSLELGDSALYFCASSLIGRVETQYFGPGTRLLVL.

The rearrangement links TRBV6-5 to TRBJ1-4; perhaps TRBD1 as D (5 bases). The CDR3 extends over 15 amino acids. Trimming stripped 2 bases from V and 8 bases from J, with 15 bases between. From germline, CDR1 is MNHEY and CDR2 SVGAGI. This CDR3 is CASSYGGAFGEKLFF. The CDR3 coding sequence is TGTGCCAGCAGTTACGGCGGGGCATTTGGCGAAAAACTGTTTTTT.

The CDR3 spells CASSARREETQYF. CDR3 in DNA: TGTGCCAGCAGCGCCCGGAGGGAAGAGACCCAGTACTTC. The chain joins TRBV11-3 to TRBJ2-5; tentatively, D is TRBD2 (6 bases). Per germline, CDR1 SGHNT and CDR2 YENEEA. The V and J ends lost 5 bases and 3 bases respectively, with 10 bases between them. CDR3 length: 13 residues. Variable domain in full (rest from reference TRBV11-3 and TRBJ2-5): EAGVVQSPRYKIIEKKQPVAFWCNPISGHNTLYWYLQNLGQGPELLIRYENEEAVDDSQLPKDRFSAERLKGVDSTLKIQPAELGDSAVYLCASSARREETQYFGPGTRLLVL.

This clone was observed a single time. The chain joins TRBV7-9 to TRBJ1-5; weak D call: TRBD1 (5 bases). Per the germline V gene, CDR1 is SEHNR and CDR2 is FQNEAQ (reference sequence). The CDR3 has 15 amino acids. Deletions cut 1 base from V and 0 bases from J, with 7 bases between. The CDR3 sequence is CASSLGQYSNQPQHF. The CDR3 DNA is TGTGCCAGCAGCTTAGGACAGTATAGCAATCAGCCCCAGCATTTT. Complete variable domain (other parts from reference TRBV7-9 and TRBJ1-5): DTGVSQNPRHKITKRGQNVTFRCDPISEHNRLYWYRQTLGQGPEFLTYFQNEAQLEKSRLLSDRFSAERPKGSFSTLEIQRTEQGDSAMYLCASSLGQYSNQPQHFGDGTRLSIL.

The rearrangement links TRBV6-6 to TRBJ2-7; possible D gene TRBD2, 7 bases. This CDR3 comprises 16 residues. The V end was cut by 4 bases, the J end by 3 bases, with 19 bases between. Germline V gives CDR1 MNHNY, CDR2 SVGAGI (reference sequence). The CDR3 DNA is TGTGCCAGCAGTTGGTCTGGGGGGGCCGATAACTACGAGCAGTACTTC. Its translation: CASSWSGGADNYEQYF.

This chain joins TRBV4-2 and TRBJ1-3; a weak D match, TRBD1 (6 bases). Trimming shortened V by 0 bases and J by 0 bases, and 12 bases separated the two germline ends. Germline V gene sequence: CDR1 LGHNA, CDR2 YNFKEQ. CDR3 length: 17 residues. The DNA of the CDR3 is TGTGCCAGCAGCCAAGAGCTGGGCAGGGGCTCTGGAAACACCATATATTTT. As protein: CASSQELGRGSGNTIYF.

Here the CDR3 reads CASSLKLAGGPGTDTQYF. CDR3 coding DNA: TGTGCCAGCAGCTTGAAGCTAGCGGGAGGGCCAGGAACAGATACGCAGTATTTT. The chain couples TRBV5-4 to TRBJ2-3; 12 nucleotides agree with TRBD2. Looked up from germline, CDR1 is SGHNT and CDR2 is YYREEE (reference sequence). V dropped 1 base and J dropped 3; count of bases not matched to a gene: 9. The CDR3 spans 18 residues. The whole variable domain, filled in from reference TRBV5-4 and TRBJ2-3, reads ETGVTQSPTHLIKTRGQQVTLRCSSQSGHNTVSWYQQALGQGPQFIFQYYREEENGRGNFPPRFSGLQFPNYSSELNVNALELDDSALYLCASSLKLAGGPGTDTQYFGPGTRLTVL.

With respect to this clone: One end of the junction is discordant with germline, which a read error may explain. V is TRBV7-7 and J is TRBJ2-3; maybe TRBD1 (5 bases). Germline V CDR1 and CDR2: SSHAT, FNYEAQ (reference sequence). This CDR3 spans 14 amino acids. CDR3 in amino acids: CASSPGINTDTQYF. The CDR3 coding sequence is TGTGCTAGCAGTCCAGGGATAAACACAGATACGCAGTATTTT.

The rearrangement uses TRBV19 and TRBJ1-2, with TRBD1 matching over 9 bases. CDR1 LNHDA and CDR2 SQIVND come from the germline V gene (reference sequence). The CDR3 consists of 16 residues. V trimming: 5 bases; J trimming: 5 bases; junction bases outside the gene matches: 12. The CDR3 DNA reads TGTGCCAGTAGTGTTCAAACAGGGGGCGCAAGGTATGGCTACACCTTC. Translated: CASSVQTGGARYGYTF.

This clone was picked up a small number of times. The chain uses TRBV28 and TRBJ2-6; D remains unclear. Germline V gene data show CDR1 as MDHEN and CDR2 as SYDVKM. V lost 4 bases, J lost 0 bases, and 7 bases lay in between. This CDR3 is built from 15 residues. CDR3 sequence: CASSSPSSGANVLTF. In nucleotides, the CDR3 is TGTGCCAGCAGTTCTCCGTCCTCTGGGGCCAACGTCCTGACTTTC.

The chain is built from TRBV30 and TRBJ1-6; no firm D call. This CDR3 has 13 residues. Germline V lookup: CDR1 GTSNPN, CDR2 SVGIG (reference sequence). V was cut by 5 bases and J by 7 bases, with 12 bases left in between. CDR3 sequence reads: CAWGFDTNSPLHF. The CDR3 DNA sequence: TGTGCCTGGGGATTTGACACCAATTCACCCCTCCACTTT.

About this clone itself: At one boundary the junction diverges from the germline segment, which might be a read error. This chain connects TRBV4-3 to TRBJ1-4; a possible D gene is TRBD1 (6 bases). Germline V CDR1 and CDR2: LGHNA, YSLEER. The CDR3 has 19 residues. This CDR3 reads CASSQGQKQGTPQREKLSF. CDR3 bases: TGCGCCAGCAGCCAAGGCCAGAAACAGGGTACCCCCCAACGTGAAAAACTGTCTTTT.

V and J are TRBV30 and TRBJ2-3; D perhaps matches TRBD2 (6 bases). From germline, CDR1 is GTSNPN and CDR2 SVGIG (reference sequence). The CDR3 sequence is 11 residues long. Trimming took 4 bases from V and 6 from J, leaving 8 bases between them. CDR3 sequence: CAWTLADTQYF. The CDR3 DNA reads TGTGCCTGGACCCTAGCGGATACGCAGTATTTT.

The chain has TRBV2 and TRBJ2-5; D perhaps matches TRBD1 (6 bases). CDR3 length equals 14 residues. V dropped 4 bases and J dropped 5 bases, with 14 bases sitting between them. Germline CDR1 SNHLY, CDR2 FYNNEI. CDR3 in DNA: TGTGCCAGCAGTGGGAACAGGGTAGGGGAGACCCAGTACTTC. Its protein is CASSGNRVGETQYF.

V and J are TRBV5-1 and TRBJ2-1; 9 bases fit TRBD1. Germline CDR1 and CDR2: SGHRS and YFSETQ. This CDR3 has 15 amino acids. J lost 2 bases, V lost 4 bases, and 4 bases had no gene match. Here the CDR3 DNA reads TGCGCCAGCAGCACGGGACAGGGCGCCTACAATGAGCAGTTCTTC. It codes for CASSTGQGAYNEQFF.

The table lists this clone with a count of one. This rearrangement joins TRBV19 to TRBJ1-1, with a weak D call TRBD1 (6 bases). This CDR3 has 13 residues. V dropped 5 bases and J dropped 6 bases, with 13 bases sitting between them. The germline V gene has CDR1 LNHDA and CDR2 SQIVND (reference sequence). This chain's CDR3 is CASSLNRVAEAFF. In DNA form, the CDR3 reads TGTGCCAGTAGTCTTAACAGGGTTGCTGAAGCTTTCTTT.

This clone was detected once. The rearrangement joins TRBV7-2 to TRBJ2-7; D uncertain. Germline V lookup: CDR1 SGHTA, CDR2 FQGNSA. The CDR3 runs 11 residues. With 5 bases removed from V and 3 bases from J, the gap between germline ends came to 5 bases. CDR3 DNA sequence: TGTGCCAGCAGCCTTTACTACGAGCAGTACTTC. As protein: CASSLYYEQYF.

The chain combines TRBV5-5 with TRBJ1-2; D is ambiguous. The CDR3 runs 15 residues. Trimming removed 3 bases from V and 2 bases from J, with 14 bases in between. The germline CDR1 and CDR2 sequences are SGHKS and YYEKEE (reference sequence). CDR3 sequence reads: CASSWRPEGNYGYTF. CDR3 bases: TGTGCCAGCAGCTGGAGGCCCGAGGGAAACTATGGCTACACCTTC.

The chain recombines TRBV30 with TRBJ1-1, with D perhaps matching TRBD1 (6 bases). From germline, CDR1 is GTSNPN and CDR2 SVGIG (reference sequence). The CDR3 is 12 residues long. In DNA, the CDR3 is TGTGCAGGACAGACCATGAACACTGAAGCTTTCTTT. Residues: CAGQTMNTEAFF.

This sequence joins TRBV21-1 and TRBJ1-1; the DNA was not used to check the table's D call, TRBD1. TRBV21-1 represents a pseudogene. CDR3 length equals 12 residues. CDR3: CASRTLSTEAFF. The CDR3 bases are TGTGCCAGCCGCACTCTCAGCACTGAAGCTTTCTTT.

The gene calls are TRBV6-1 and TRBJ1-2; the match to TRBD1 covers 8 bases. Unmatched junction bases numbered 5, after V lost 6 bases and J lost 2 bases. The V gene's germline CDR1 is MNHNS and CDR2 SASEGT. The CDR3 covers 14 residues. The CDR3 DNA is TGTGCCAGCAGGGACAGGGAGGGCAACTATGGCTACACCTTC. Amino acid sequence: CASRDREGNYGYTF.

This clone was seen only a few times. The V gene is TRBV29-1, the J gene TRBJ2-5, with TRBD2 identical over 10 bases. V lost 5 bases, J lost 1 base, and 4 bases stayed unmatched. The CDR3 is made up of 14 amino acids. Per the germline V gene, CDR1 is SQVTM and CDR2 is ANQGSEA. The DNA for the CDR3 is TGCAGCGTTCGAGCGGGAGGGTCCCAAGAGACCCAGTACTTC. Translated, it gives CSVRAGGSQETQYF. Complete variable domain (other parts from reference TRBV29-1 and TRBJ2-5): SAVISQKPSRDICQRGTSLTIQCQVDSQVTMMFWYRQQPGQSLTLIATANQGSEATYESGFVIDKFPISRPNLTFSTLTVSNMSPEDSSIYLCSVRAGGSQETQYFGPGTRLLVL.